This TCR beta chain is drawn from a study of blood T cells in healthy people across ages. This clonotype was detected a few times. Isolation of PBMCs gave at least 7 million cells per sample. Deletions cut 0 bases from V and 4 bases from J, with 9 bases between. CDR3 length equals 14 residues. The germline gives CDR1 ENHRY, CDR2 SYGVKD. Together with a sample-barcoded 5' primer, a J-beta primer mix was included in a second PCR lasting 7 to 11 cycles. Using its own MiXCR run on the 5' RACE reads, TCRdb lists one record per CDR3 protein. The sample holds about 780,000 distinct CDR3 sequences, about 46% seen once.

Sample: blood. The chain uses TRBV10-3 and TRBJ1-2, with D perhaps matching TRBD1 (5 bases). The clonotype originates from an older man in good health. This CDR3 is CAISESTGRYGYTF. As DNA, the CDR3 is TGTGCCATCAGTGAGTCGACGGGACGCTATGGCTACACCTTC.